The clone carrying this T cell receptor beta chain was seen a few times. Its antigen is not identified. Germline trimming cut 0 bases from V and 3 bases from J; bases unmatched to any gene: 15. The CDR3 has 19 amino acids. The germline V gene encodes CDR1 SGHTA and CDR2 FQGNSA. This entry belongs to a study of T-cell reconstitution after alpha-beta-depleted transplantation in children. Study conclusions and caveats: When one year had passed after transplant, most T-cell counts and diversity came from newly produced T cells. Alpha-beta T cells present about two months after transplant were reported to originate from several hundred expanded graft clones.

This sample's TCRbeta library carried unique molecular identifier barcodes. TCRdb passed the PCR reads through MiXCR, listing each CDR3 protein once. The data contain about 440,000 distinct CDR3 sequences, roughly 43% of them singletons. The chain has TRBV7-2 and TRBJ1-1; 8 nucleotides match TRBD1. The TCR comes from a girl aged 2 to 9 with aplastic anemia, due to receive a stem cell transplant. Material: PBMCs, obtained before TCRalphabeta/CD19-depleted stem cell transplant. The DNA of the CDR3 is TGTGCCAGCAGCTTAGCTCGTAGTCAGGGGGCATCCGGGGACACTGAAGCTTTCTTT. Translation gives CASSLARSQGASGDTEAFF. Supplemented by reference TRBV7-2 and TRBJ1-1, the full variable domain reads GAGVSQSPSNKVTEKGKDVELRCDPISGHTALYWYRQSLGQGLEFLIYFQGNSAPDKSGLPSDRFSAERTGGSVSTLTIQRTQQEDSAVYLCASSLARSQGASGDTEAFFGQGTRLTVV.